This T cell receptor (beta chain) appears in the sequencing data of a study of CD39 and CD103 CD8 tumor-infiltrating T cells. The ends were cut back, 8 bases at V and 2 bases at J, with 19 bases in the middle. The length of the CDR3 is 16 residues. The germline CDR1 and CDR2 sequences are MNHEY and SMNVEV (reference sequence). Clones were read by immunoSEQ multiplex PCR, and TCRdb kept only the in-frame ones, dropping some. This sample has 1,500 or so clones, with 55% found just once. This clone was recorded once. Sequenced material: CD39- CD103+ CD8+ T cells sorted from the tumor. Subset denoted: CD103+CD39- single-positive CD45RA- CD8 T cells. V gene TRBV27 combines with J gene TRBJ1-5, with D possibly being TRBD1 (6 bases). The source of this sequence is a human donor with head and neck squamous cell carcinoma. CDR3 amino acids: CASGPGGARGNQPQHF. The DNA for the CDR3 is TGTGCCAGCGGACCCGGGGGGGCGAGAGGCAATCAGCCCCAGCATTTT.